This TCR beta chain was sequenced for a study of T cell responses to AZD1222 COVID-19 vaccine. Study-wide findings and caveats: Without day 14 samples, only post-peak T cell repertoires were studied.

Produced via immunoSEQ multiplex PCR; TCRdb's table is partial and in-frame only. The sample holds 150,000 or so clones, approximately 90% seen once. Regarding this clone: What it recognizes is unknown.

The receptor was derived from an adult in good health. The sequences come from peripheral blood, collected on day 0 of AZD1222 vaccination.

CDR3 sequence: CASSGLAGNNEQFF. In DNA, the CDR3 is TGTGCCAGCAGTGGGCTAGCGGGGAACAATGAGCAGTTCTTC. The V call is TRBV2, the J call TRBJ2-1; 9 nucleotides align to TRBD2. CDR1 and CDR2 (germline): SNHLY, FYNNEI. The CDR3 is 14 residues long. Trimming at V came to 4 bases and at J to 5 bases, leaving 3 bases not matched to a gene.